A single TCR beta chain is shown here with its context. Its specific antigen is unknown. No quality values exist for individual bases; no much larger clone is one base distant. The time point label corresponds to: progressive disease on ibrutinib. For TCR beta library preparation, approximately 2 micrograms of genomic DNA were extracted from the cryopreserved PBMCs. Longitudinal blood samples from CLL patients receiving ibrutinib monotherapy were subjected to high-throughput TCR beta sequencing. The patients were enrolled in a single-center, open-label phase 2 trial of ibrutinib monotherapy. This sample is drawn from a study of cytotoxic CD8 clonotypes in ibrutinib-treated CLL (dated by TCRdb to the early 2020s). In the study overall: The cohort had 11 relapsed/refractory and roughly 15 treatment-naive patients; roughly 18 were IGHV unmutated. Every remission and progressive disease sample was obtained while ibrutinib was still being received by the patients. Samples at response were collected after a median of about 13 months of treatment, with a range of 6 to 36 months. Samples averaged roughly 260,000 productive templates and tens of thousands of productive rearrangements. Cryopreserved peripheral blood mononuclear cells were collected before treatment, at response, and at either disease progression or sustained remission. Partial responses were observed in some 24 patients and complete responses in 2; after a median follow-up of around 68 months, remission was maintained in roughly 15 patients and progression was observed in roughly twelve. Of the 90 or so participants in the trial, approximately 25 had longitudinal samples available. The paper as a whole reports these results and caveats: Public clonotypes were rare and either contracted or stayed stable during treatment, and the rise in clonality at ibrutinib response reflected the expansion of private clonotypes. At baseline, clonality was higher than in age-matched healthy donors and showed a strong correlation with circulating CD8+ T-cell counts. Sampling times were not matched between sustained-remission and progressing patients, and lymph node repertoires were not studied. Clonality increased at ibrutinib response, stayed stable in sustained remission, and fell back toward baseline at progression.

CDR1 and CDR2, per the germline V gene, are MDHEN and SYDVKM. The CDR3 spans 13 residues, from the cysteine through the phenylalanine. Only the CDR3 portion is preserved as DNA: 39 bases, with reading frame beginning at the first base. The germline ends are 8 bases apart after V is trimmed by 3 bases and J by 3 bases. A MiSeq instrument was used for deep resolution sequencing, which targeted depths ranging from 1 in 1 million up to 1 in 200,000 T cells, with coverage averaging 10x for each clonotype. TCR beta libraries were generated with the immunoSEQ hsTCRB Kit. The paper's processing steps were these. ImmunoSEQ Data Assistant and ImmunoSEQ Analyzer were used for data analysis, and V, D and J genes were assigned according to IMGT definitions. Clonality was computed as one minus normalized Shannon entropy of productive rearrangement frequencies, ranging from 0 to 1. Only overrepresented clonotypes making up at least 0.05% of the repertoire of each patient were included in the public clonotype analysis. Some twelve repertoires from age-matched healthy donors, obtained from immuneACCESS, served as clonality controls. The source is immuneACCESS, and TCRdb retained only in-frame sequences with V and J called. Part of the clones is not carried over; for the studies checked, unresolved V genes explain less than half of this, and the remainder is unexplained. That table supplies the V and J calls and clone size; D and trimming were determined from the DNA. The table for this sample lists approximately 160,000 clones; roughly 90% of them were counted only once. 3% to 3.5% of the sample goes to the ten largest clones.

This receptor was identified in a human donor with chronic lymphocytic leukemia. The sequenced sample was PBMCs, obtained at disease progression, from a patient treated with ibrutinib. Recombination linked TRBV28 to TRBJ2-5; TRBD2 is perhaps the D gene, given 6 matching bases. The DNA reads as follows: TGTGCCAGCAGTTTGGAGGGGAAAGAGACCCAGTACTTC. This is translated as CASSLEGKETQYF.